Below, 10 T cell receptor beta chains from the same sample are listed, as sequenced in a study of T cells in Graves' hyperthyroidism and ophthalmopathy. From RNA transcripts, TCR beta CDR3 regions were amplified. TCR CDR3 regions were first amplified by RT-PCR with HTBI primers. In TCRdb, the multiplex PCR reads were re-called with MiXCR into one record per CDR3 protein. The data show 500,000 to 600,000 distinct CDR3 sequences, with about half seen just once and around a fifth held by the top ten. The sequenced material came from peripheral blood or thyroid tissue (not recorded which). These receptors all come from an adult woman with Graves' disease, either hyperthyroidism or ophthalmopathy (not recorded which).

The chain employs TRBV4-3 and TRBJ1-4; D perhaps matches TRBD1 (6 bases). The V gene lost 2 bases and the J gene lost 12 bases, with 13 bases spanning the gap. Germline V gene lookup returns CDR1 LGHNA and CDR2 YSLEER. The CDR3 totals 13 residues. The DNA for the CDR3 is TGCGCCAGCAGCCAAACCAGGGGTGAGGAACTGTTTTTT. Translated: CASSQTRGEELFF.

The J gene is TRBJ1-2, the V gene TRBV29-1; no definite D call. CDR1 is SQVTM and CDR2 is ANQGSEA in the germline V gene. Trimming shortened V by 7 bases and J by 8 bases, and 14 bases separated the two germline ends. The CDR3 runs to 11 residues. In DNA, the CDR3 is TGCAGCGGGACGCGGGGTTTGGGCTACACCTTC. Translated, it gives CSGTRGLGYTF.

As to this clonotype: It is likely a read error, because the conserved phenylalanine at the end of the CDR3 is missing. The DNA is omitted, as the CDR3 cannot be located on it reliably, and the CDR3 follows TCRdb's listing. CDR3 in amino acids: CASSFLAG. V gene TRBV5-6 combines with J gene TRBJ1-1. In germline, CDR1 is SGHDT, CDR2 YYEEEE. The CDR3 is 8 residues long, counting both termini.

This clonotype appeared once. This chain uses TRBV19 with TRBJ2-6; D may be TRBD2 (5 bases). CDR1 and CDR2 (germline): LNHDA, SQIVND (reference sequence). The V gene lost 6 bases and the J gene lost 4 bases, with 16 bases spanning the gap. CDR3 length equals 16 residues. CDR3 sequence reads: CASSRAGETGANVLTF. CDR3 bases: TGTGCCAGTAGCCGGGCCGGGGAAACCGGGGCCAACGTCCTGACTTTC.

This clonotype was found many times. The chain has TRBV7-9 and TRBJ2-7, with D hard to call. This CDR3 has 13 amino acids. V dropped 4 bases and J dropped 5 bases, with 12 bases sitting between them. Looked up from germline, CDR1 is SEHNR and CDR2 is FQNEAQ (reference sequence). CDR3 region: CASSSPLAHEQYF. DNA of the CDR3: TGTGCCAGCAGCTCTCCCTTGGCCCACGAGCAGTACTTC.

Comment on this clonotype: The missing conserved phenylalanine or tryptophan at the end of this CDR3 makes a read error likely. No DNA is shown, since the ends of the CDR3 on it are uncertain; the CDR3 is the one TCRdb lists. The V and J genes are TRBV20-1 and TRBJ2-2; the table's TRBD1 call for D was not verified on the DNA. The CDR3 is 14 amino acids in total, end residues counted. CDR1 and CDR2 from the germline V gene are DFQATT and SNEGSKA (reference sequence). CDR3 in amino acids: CSASRWDMPGSCFL.

This clonotype was seen only a few times. A single base separates this from a much larger clone, so it may be a read error. The rearrangement links TRBV7-2 to TRBJ2-5; TRBD1 matches at 7 bases. CDR3 length: 14 amino acids. Germline CDR1 and CDR2: SGHTA and FQGNSA. In nucleotides, the CDR3 is TGTGCCAGCAGCTATAGACAGGGTCAAGGGACCCAGTACTTC. Protein product: CASSYRQGQGTQYF.

The chain employs TRBV7-2 and TRBJ1-5; D is perhaps TRBD1 (5 bases). Trimming left V 5 bases short and J 7 bases short, with 15 bases between. There are 14 residues in the CDR3. Germline loops: CDR1 SGHTA, CDR2 FQGNSA. The CDR3 DNA reads TGTACCAGCAGCCAGATGGGGGGTGGGCAGCCCCAGCATTTT. This gives the protein CTSSQMGGGQPQHF.

This clonotype was seen repeatedly, ten times or more. The chain combines TRBV9 with TRBJ1-3; D may be TRBD1 (5 bases). The germline CDR1 and CDR2 sequences are SGDLS and YYNGEE. Deletions cut 0 bases from V and 4 bases from J, with 11 bases between. The CDR3 consists of 15 residues. The CDR3 region is CASSVETGLGNTIYF. CDR3 nucleotide sequence: TGTGCCAGCAGCGTAGAAACAGGTCTAGGAAACACCATATATTTT. Together with reference TRBV9 and TRBJ1-3, the CDR3 gives the full variable domain: DSGVTQTPKHLITATGQRVTLRCSPRSGDLSVYWYQQSLDQGLQFLIQYYNGEERAKGNILERFSAQQFPDLHSELNLSSLELGDSALYFCASSVETGLGNTIYFGEGSWLTVV.

This clonotype was detected once. The rearrangement joins TRBV19 to TRBJ1-1; TRBD1 agrees at 9 bases. The length of the CDR3 is 15 residues. Germline CDR1 LNHDA, CDR2 SQIVND (reference sequence). The V and J ends lost 7 bases and 0 bases, in that order; junction bases with no gene match: 6. CDR3 nucleotides: TGTGCCAGTAAGGGGACAGGGAACATGAACACTGAAGCTTTCTTT. It translates to CASKGTGNMNTEAFF. The full variable domain, in which reference TRBV19 and TRBJ1-1 provide the parts outside the CDR3, is DGGITQSPKYLFRKEGQNVTLSCEQNLNHDAMYWYRQDPGQGLRLIYYSQIVNDFQKGDIAEGYSVSREKKESFPLTVTSAQKNPTAFYLCASKGTGNMNTEAFFGQGTRLTVV.